This T cell receptor beta chain originates from a study of cytomegalovirus exposure and HLA in healthy donors. As for the study in general: Of the donors genotyped, about 390 in all, 75% to 90% fell in the Caucasian-associated ancestry cluster.

Study-wide findings and caveats: In vitro data verified a few CMV-associated chains as specific for CMV antigens. Sequencing depth roughly uniform across donors was assumed in presence/absence analyses.

V was shortened by 2 bases and J by 2 bases, with 9 bases between the two germline ends. CDR3 size: 14 residues. The germline CDR1 and CDR2 sequences are GTSNPN and SVGIG (reference sequence). The primer mix had 60 Vbeta and 13 Jbeta primers. Source study methods: In a later analysis, approximately 80 million unique TCR beta chains included roughly 11 million shared by two or more donors. Clones were sequenced by immunoSEQ multiplex PCR, and TCRdb holds only the in-frame ones, with some missing. V and J calls and clone size are as listed in that table; D and trimming were resolved from the DNA. The sample includes 150,000 to 200,000 clones, about 80% of them seen just once. As regards this clone: The antigen remains unidentified.

This sequence originates from a woman aged 25 to 39 in good health and CMV-seropositive. Sequenced input: PBMCs. This chain uses TRBV30 with TRBJ1-4; D is unclear. The DNA for the CDR3 is TGTGCCTGGAGTCCACGGAGGACTAATGAAAAACTGTTTTTT. Translating gives CAWSPRRTNEKLFF.